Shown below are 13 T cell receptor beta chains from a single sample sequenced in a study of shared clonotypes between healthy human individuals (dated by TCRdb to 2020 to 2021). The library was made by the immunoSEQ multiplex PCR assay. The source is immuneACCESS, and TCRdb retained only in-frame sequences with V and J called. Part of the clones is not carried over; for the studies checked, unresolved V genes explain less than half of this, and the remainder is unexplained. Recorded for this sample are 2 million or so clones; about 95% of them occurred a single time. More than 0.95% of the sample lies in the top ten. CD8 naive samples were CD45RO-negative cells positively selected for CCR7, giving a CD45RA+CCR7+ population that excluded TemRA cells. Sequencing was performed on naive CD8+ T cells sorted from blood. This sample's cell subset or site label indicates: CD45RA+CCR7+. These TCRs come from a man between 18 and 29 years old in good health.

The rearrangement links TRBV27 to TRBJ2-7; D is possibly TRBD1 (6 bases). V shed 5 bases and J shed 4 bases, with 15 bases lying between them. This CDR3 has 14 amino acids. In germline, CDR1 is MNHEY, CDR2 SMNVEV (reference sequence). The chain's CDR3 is CASSADSLIYEQYF. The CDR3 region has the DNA TGTGCCAGCAGTGCGGACAGTTTAATTTACGAGCAGTACTTC.

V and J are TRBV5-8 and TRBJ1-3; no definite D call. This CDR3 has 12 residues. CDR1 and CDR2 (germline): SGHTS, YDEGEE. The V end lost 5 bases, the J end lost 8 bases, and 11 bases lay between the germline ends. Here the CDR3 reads CASRGSEDTIYF. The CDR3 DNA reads TGTGCCAGCAGGGGTTCCGAGGACACCATATATTTT.

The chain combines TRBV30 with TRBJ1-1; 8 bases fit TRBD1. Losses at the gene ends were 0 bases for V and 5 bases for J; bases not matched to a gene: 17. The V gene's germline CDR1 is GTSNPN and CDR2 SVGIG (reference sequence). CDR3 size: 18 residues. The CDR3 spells CAWSVGQGKYVLPTEAFF. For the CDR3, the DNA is TGTGCCTGGAGTGTAGGACAGGGAAAGTATGTCCTCCCAACTGAAGCTTTCTTT.

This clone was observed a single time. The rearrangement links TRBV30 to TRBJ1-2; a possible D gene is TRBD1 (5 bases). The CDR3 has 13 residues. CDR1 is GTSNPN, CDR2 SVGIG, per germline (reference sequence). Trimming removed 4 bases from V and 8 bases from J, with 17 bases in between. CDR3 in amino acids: CAWIYRQPDGYTF. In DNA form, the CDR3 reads TGTGCCTGGATATACAGACAGCCCGACGGCTACACCTTC.

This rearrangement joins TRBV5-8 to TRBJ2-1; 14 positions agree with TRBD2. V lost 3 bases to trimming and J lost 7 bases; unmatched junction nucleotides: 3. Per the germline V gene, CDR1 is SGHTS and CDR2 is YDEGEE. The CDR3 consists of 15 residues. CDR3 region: CASSSWTSGRNEQFF. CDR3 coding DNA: TGTGCCAGCAGCTCCTGGACTAGCGGGAGGAATGAGCAGTTCTTC. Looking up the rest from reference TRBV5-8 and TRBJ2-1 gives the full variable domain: EAGVTQSPTHLIKTRGQQATLRCSPISGHTSVYWYQQALGLGLQFLLWYDEGEERNRGNFPPRFSGRQFPNYSSELNVNALELEDSALYLCASSSWTSGRNEQFFGPGTRLTVL.

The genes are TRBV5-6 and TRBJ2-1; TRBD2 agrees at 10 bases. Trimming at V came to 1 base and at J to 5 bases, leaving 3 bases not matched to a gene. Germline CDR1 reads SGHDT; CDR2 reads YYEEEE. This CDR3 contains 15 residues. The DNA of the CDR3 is TGTGCCAGCAGCTTGATGCTAGCGGGGGACAATGAGCAGTTCTTC. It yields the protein CASSLMLAGDNEQFF.

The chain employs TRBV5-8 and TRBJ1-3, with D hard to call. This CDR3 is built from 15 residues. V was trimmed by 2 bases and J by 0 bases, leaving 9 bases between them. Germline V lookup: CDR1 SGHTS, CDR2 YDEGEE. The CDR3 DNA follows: TGTGCCAGCAGCTTCCCGGGATTCTCTGGAAACACCATATATTTT. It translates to CASSFPGFSGNTIYF.

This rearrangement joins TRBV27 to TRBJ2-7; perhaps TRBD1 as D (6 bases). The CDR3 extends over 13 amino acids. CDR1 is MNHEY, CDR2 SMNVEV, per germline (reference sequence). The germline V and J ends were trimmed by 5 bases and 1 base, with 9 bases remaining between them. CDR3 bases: TGTGCCAGCAGTAACCAGGGGTCCTACGAGCAGTACTTC. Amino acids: CASSNQGSYEQYF.

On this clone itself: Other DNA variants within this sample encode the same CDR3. CDR3 sequence reads: CASSLGGTYEQYF. For the CDR3, the DNA is TGTGCCAGCAGCTTGGGGGGAACCTACGAGCAGTACTTC. This chain connects TRBV5-5 to TRBJ2-7; D remains unclear. The V gene lost 0 bases and the J gene lost 2 bases, with 6 bases spanning the gap. Per germline, CDR1 SGHKS and CDR2 YYEKEE (reference sequence). The CDR3 has 13 residues.

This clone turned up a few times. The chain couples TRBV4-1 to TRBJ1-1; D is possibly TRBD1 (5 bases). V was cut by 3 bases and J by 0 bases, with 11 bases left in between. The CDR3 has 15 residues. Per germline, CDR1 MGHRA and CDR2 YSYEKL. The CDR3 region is CASSHPTAMNTEAFF. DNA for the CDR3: TGCGCCAGCAGCCATCCGACAGCTATGAACACTGAAGCTTTCTTT.

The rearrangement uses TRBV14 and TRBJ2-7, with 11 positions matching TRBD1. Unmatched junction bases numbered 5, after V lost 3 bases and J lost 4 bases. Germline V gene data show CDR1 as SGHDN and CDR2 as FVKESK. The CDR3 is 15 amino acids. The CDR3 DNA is TGTGCCAGCAGCCACCCGGGACAGGGGGAATACGAGCAGTACTTC. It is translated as CASSHPGQGEYEQYF.

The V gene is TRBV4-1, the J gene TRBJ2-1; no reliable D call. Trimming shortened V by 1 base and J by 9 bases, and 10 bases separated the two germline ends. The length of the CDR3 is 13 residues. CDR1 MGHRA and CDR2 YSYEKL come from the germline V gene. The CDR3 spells CASSQGVAREQFF. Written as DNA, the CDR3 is TGCGCCAGCAGCCAAGGAGTAGCCCGTGAGCAGTTCTTC.

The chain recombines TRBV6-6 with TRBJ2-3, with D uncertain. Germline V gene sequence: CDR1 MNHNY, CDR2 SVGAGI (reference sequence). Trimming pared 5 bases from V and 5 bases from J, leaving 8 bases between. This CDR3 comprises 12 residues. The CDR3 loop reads CASSTPRDTQYF. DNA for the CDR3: TGTGCCAGCAGTACCCCACGAGATACGCAGTATTTT.